This T cell receptor (beta chain) comes out of a study of T cell repertoires in cytomegalovirus infection. Study background: An indication of both CMV infection and matching HLA type came from public TCR beta signatures.

Notes on the study in general: Summed frequency of public TCR beta families distinguished CMV carriers with the relevant HLA. CMV-specific HLA-C-restricted TCR beta clonotypes dominated the ex vivo response.

Looked up from germline, CDR1 is MDHEN and CDR2 is SYDVKM. V lost 1 base to trimming and J lost 1 base; unmatched junction nucleotides: 8. The CDR3 loop spans 17 amino acids. With respect to this clonotype: What it binds is unknown.

TCRdb reprocessed the reads with MiXCR, giving one entry per CDR3 protein. The sample holds a few hundred thousand distinct CDR3 sequences, roughly 9.1% seen once. This chain connects TRBV28 to TRBJ2-3, with 7 nucleotides matching TRBD2. The clonotype originates from a human donor in good health (CMV status not recorded). Some clones in this sample may be carry-over from other donors' samples. Sequences were obtained from PBMCs. CDR3 residues: CASSLSTSAGRTDTQYF. DNA of the CDR3: TGTGCCAGCAGTTTATCAACTAGCGCCGGCCGCACAGATACGCAGTATTTT.